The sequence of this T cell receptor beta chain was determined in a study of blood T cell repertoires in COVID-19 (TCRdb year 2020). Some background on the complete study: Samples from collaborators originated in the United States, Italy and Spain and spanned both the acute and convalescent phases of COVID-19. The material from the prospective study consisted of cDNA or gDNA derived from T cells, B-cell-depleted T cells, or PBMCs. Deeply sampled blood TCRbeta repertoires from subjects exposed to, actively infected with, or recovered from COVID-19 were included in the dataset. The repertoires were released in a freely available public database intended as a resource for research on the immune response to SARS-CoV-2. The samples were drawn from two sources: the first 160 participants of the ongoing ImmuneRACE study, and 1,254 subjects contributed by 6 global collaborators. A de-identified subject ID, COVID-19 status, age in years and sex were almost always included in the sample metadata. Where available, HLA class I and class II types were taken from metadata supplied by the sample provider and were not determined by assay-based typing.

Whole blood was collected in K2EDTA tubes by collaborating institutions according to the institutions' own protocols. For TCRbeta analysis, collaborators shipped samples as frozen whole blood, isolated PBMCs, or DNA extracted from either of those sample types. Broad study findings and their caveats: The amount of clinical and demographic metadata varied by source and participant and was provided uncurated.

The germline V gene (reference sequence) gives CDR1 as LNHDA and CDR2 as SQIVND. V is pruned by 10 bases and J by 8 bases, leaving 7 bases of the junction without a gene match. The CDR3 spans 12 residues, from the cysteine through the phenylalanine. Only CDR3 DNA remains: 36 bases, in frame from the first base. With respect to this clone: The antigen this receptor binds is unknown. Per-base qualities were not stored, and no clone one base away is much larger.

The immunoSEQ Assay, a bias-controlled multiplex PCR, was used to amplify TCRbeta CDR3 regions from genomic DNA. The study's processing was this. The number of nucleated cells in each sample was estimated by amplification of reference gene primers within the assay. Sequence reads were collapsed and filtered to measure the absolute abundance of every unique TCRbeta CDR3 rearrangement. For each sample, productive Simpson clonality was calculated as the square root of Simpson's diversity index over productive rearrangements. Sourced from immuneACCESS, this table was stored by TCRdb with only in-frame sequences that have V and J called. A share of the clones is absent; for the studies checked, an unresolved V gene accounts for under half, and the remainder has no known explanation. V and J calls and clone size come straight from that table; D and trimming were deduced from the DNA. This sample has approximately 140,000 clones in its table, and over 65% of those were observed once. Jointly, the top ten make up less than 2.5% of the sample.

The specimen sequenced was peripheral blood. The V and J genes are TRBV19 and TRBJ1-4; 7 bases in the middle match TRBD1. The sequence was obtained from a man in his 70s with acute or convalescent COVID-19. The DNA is TGTGCCACCCGGGACAGTCTCGAAAAACTGTTTTTT. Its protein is CATRDSLEKLFF.